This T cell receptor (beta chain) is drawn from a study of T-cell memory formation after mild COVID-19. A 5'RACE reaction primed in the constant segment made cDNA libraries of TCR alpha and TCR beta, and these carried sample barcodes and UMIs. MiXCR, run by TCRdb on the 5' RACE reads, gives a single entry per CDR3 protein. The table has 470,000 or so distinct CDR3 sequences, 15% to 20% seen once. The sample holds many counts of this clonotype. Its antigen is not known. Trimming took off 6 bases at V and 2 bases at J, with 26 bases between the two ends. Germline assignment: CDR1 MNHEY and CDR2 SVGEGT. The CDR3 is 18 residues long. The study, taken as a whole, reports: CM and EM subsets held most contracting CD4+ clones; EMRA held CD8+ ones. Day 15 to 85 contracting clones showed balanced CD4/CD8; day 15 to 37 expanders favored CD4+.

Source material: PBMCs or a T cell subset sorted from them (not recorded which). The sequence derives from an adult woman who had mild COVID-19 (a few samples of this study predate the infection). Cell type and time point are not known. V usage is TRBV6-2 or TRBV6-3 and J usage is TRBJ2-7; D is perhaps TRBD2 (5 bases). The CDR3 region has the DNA TGTGCCAGCAGCCCCGGATCCGGGTCCGGACGGACTCCCTACGAGCAGTACTTC. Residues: CASSPGSGSGRTPYEQYF.